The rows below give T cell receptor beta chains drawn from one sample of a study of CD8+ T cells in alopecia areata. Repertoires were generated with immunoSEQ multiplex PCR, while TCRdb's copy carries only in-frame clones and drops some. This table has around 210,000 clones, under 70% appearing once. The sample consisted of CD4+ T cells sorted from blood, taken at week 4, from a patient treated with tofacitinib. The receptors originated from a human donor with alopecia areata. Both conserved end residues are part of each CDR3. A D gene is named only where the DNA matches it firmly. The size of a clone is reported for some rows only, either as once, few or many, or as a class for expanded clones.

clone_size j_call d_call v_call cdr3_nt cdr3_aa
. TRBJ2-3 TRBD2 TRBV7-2 TGTGCCAGCAGCTTAGCGGAGGGACTAAGGACTGGGGCGCAGTATTTT CASSLAEGLRTGAQYF
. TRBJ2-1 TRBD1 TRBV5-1 TGCGCCAGCAGCCCGGGACAGGGATGGAATGAGCAGTTCTTC CASSPGQGWNEQFF
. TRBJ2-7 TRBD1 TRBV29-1 TGCAGCGTTGCCGGGAAGGGGGCGAGCTCCTACGAGCAGTACTTC CSVAGKGASSYEQYF
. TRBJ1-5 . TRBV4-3 TGCGCCAGCAGCCAAGATCAAGGGGTCGGTCAGCCCCAGCATTTT CASSQDQGVGQPQHF
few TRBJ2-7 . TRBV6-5 TGTGCCTCCCAATTAAGCTGGGGGCAGGGAGTGAAGCAGTACTTC CASQLSWGQGVKQYF
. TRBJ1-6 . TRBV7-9 TGTGCCAGCAGCGAGGACAGCTCTCGATCACCCCTCCACTTT CASSEDSSRSPLHF
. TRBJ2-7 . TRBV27 TGTGCCAGCGCCGGTCAGGTATGGCACAACCAACCCTACGAGCAGTACTTC CASAGQVWHNQPYEQYF
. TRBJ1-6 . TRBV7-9 TGTGCCAGCAGCTTAGCAGCCTCCGGGGGGAATTCACCCCTCCACTTT CASSLAASGGNSPLHF
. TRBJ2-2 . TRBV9 TGTGCCAGCAGCGTAAGGGGGAACACCGGGGAGCTGTTTTTT CASSVRGNTGELFF
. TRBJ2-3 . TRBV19 TGTGCCAGTACCCCAGGAGGCACAGATACGCAGTATTTT CASTPGGTDTQYF
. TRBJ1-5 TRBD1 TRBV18 TGTGCCAGCTCACGACAGGGGATAAGCGGCCAGCCCCAGCATTTT CASSRQGISGQPQHF
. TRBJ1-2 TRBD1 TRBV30 TGTGCCTCAAGACAGGGAAACTATGGCTACACCTTC CASRQGNYGYTF
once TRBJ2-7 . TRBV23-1 TGCGCCAGCAGTCAATCAGACGGCTGCCCCTCCTACGAGCAGTACTTC CASSQSDGCPSYEQYF
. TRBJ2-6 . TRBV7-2 TGTGCCAGCAGCTTATCGGGTCTAGTATCTGGGGCCAACGTCCTGACTTTC CASSLSGLVSGANVLTF
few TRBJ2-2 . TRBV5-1 TGCGCCAGCAGCCCGGGGAGGGAGCTGTTTTTT CASSPGRELFF
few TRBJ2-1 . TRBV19 TGTGCCAGTAGCCCTGAGATACACGAATGGGGTGAGCAGTTCTTC CASSPEIHEWGEQFF
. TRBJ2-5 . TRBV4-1 TGCGCCAGCAGCCAGATGGGGGAGACCCAGTACTTC CASSQMGETQYF
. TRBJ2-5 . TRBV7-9 TGTGCCAGCAGCTTACCGCCGAGACGGTTGGGGGAGACCCAGTACTTC CASSLPPRRLGETQYF
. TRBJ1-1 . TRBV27 TGTGCCAGCAGTTTAAAAGTGAACACTGAAGCTTTCTTT CASSLKVNTEAFF
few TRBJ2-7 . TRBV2 TGTGCCAGCAGGAGGACGGGACCCTACGAGCAGTACTTC CASRRTGPYEQYF
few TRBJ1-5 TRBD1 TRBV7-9 TGTGCCAGCAGCATGGGACAGGGTGGACAGCCCCAGCATTTT CASSMGQGGQPQHF
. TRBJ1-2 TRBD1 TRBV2 TGTGCCAGCAGTCAGGGGGGGACCGGGTATGGCTACACCTTC CASSQGGTGYGYTF
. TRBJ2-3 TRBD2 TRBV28 TGTGCCAGCAGTTCTCCGGGACTAGGCTCCGATACGCAGTATTTT CASSSPGLGSDTQYF
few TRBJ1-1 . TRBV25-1 TGTGCCAGCAGTGAGAACAATGGGGAAGCTTTCTTT CASSENNGEAFF
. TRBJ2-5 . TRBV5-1 TGCGCCAGCAGCTTGGCCCACCAAGAGACCCAGTACTTC CASSLAHQETQYF
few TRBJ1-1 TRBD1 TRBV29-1 TGCAGCGTCGCTGACAGGGTTGCTTTCTTT CSVADRVAFF
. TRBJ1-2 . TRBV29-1 TGCAGCGTTGCGGGACTCAACGTCAACTATGGCTACACCTTC CSVAGLNVNYGYTF
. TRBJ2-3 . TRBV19 TGTGCCAGTAGCGGTAGCACAGATACGCAGTATTTT CASSGSTDTQYF
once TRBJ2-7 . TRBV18 TGTGCCAGCTCACCACCGTCAGGGACTTGGGAGCAGTACTTC CASSPPSGTWEQYF
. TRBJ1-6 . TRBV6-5 TGTGCCAGCAGTCTCGACGAGGTCAGGAATTCACCCCTCCACTTT CASSLDEVRNSPLHF
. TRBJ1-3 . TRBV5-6 TGTGCCAGCAGTCGGGACATCTCTGGAAACACCATATATTTT CASSRDISGNTIYF
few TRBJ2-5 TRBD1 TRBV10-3 TGTGCCATCAATTCAGGGGGCGGAGAGACCCAGTACTTC CAINSGGGETQYF
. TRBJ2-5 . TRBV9 TGTGCCAGCAGCGTAGGAGTAGCAAGTTCGGAGACCCAGTACTTC CASSVGVASSETQYF
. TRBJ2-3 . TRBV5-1 TGCGCCAGCAGCAGGACCACAGATACGCAGTATTTT CASSRTTDTQYF
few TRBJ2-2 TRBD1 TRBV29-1 TGCAGCGTTGGGGCCGGGACAGGGACCACCGGGGAGCTGTTTTTT CSVGAGTGTTGELFF
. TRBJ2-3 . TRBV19 TGTGCCAGTAGCCGACAGATCCTGACTAGCACAGATACGCAGTATTTT CASSRQILTSTDTQYF
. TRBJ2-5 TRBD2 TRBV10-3 TGTGCCATCAGTCCAACGGCGGAGGGCGGGGGAGAGACCCAGTACTTC CAISPTAEGGGETQYF
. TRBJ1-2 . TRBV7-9 TGTGCCAGCAGCCCGCAGGATGGGGTGGGCGGCTACACCTTC CASSPQDGVGGYTF
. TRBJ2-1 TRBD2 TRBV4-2 TGTGCCAGCAGCCAAGACACCGCGACTAGCGGGGGCAATGAGCAGTTCTTC CASSQDTATSGGNEQFF
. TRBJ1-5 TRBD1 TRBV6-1 TGTGCCAGCACCTCGGGACAGGGGAGTCAGCCCCAGCATTTT CASTSGQGSQPQHF
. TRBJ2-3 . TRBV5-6 TGTGCCAGCAGCTTGAGGGGGCGGGGGACCCGAGGCACAGATACGCAGTATTTT CASSLRGRGTRGTDTQYF
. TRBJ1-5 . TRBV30 TGTGCCTGGAGTGTACTAGGAGGCAATCAGCCCCAGCATTTT CAWSVLGGNQPQHF
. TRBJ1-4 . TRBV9 TGTGCCAGCAGCGAGGCAACCGGAAAACTGTTTTTT CASSEATGKLFF
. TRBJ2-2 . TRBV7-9 TGTGCCAGCAGCTTGATACCCGGGGAGCTGTTTTTT CASSLIPGELFF
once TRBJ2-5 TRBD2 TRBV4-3 TGCGCCAGCAGCCAAGATAGAACTAGCGGGATGGGAGAGACCCAGTACTTC CASSQDRTSGMGETQYF
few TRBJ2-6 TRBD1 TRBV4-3 TGCGCCAGCAGCCAATTAACAGGGGCTGGGGCCAACGTCCTGACTTTC CASSQLTGAGANVLTF
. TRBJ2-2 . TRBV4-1 TGCGCCAGCAAAACACGGGGGCTTTCGGTCACCGGGGAGCTGTTTTTT CASKTRGLSVTGELFF
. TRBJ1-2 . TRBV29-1 TGCAGCGTTGAACGGGCAGGCGGCTATGGCTACACCTTC CSVERAGGYGYTF
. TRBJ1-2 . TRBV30 TGTGCCTGGACCGGGCCCCTTAACTATGGCTACACCTTC CAWTGPLNYGYTF